This TCR beta chain originates from a study of T cell repertoires in cytomegalovirus infection. As for the study in general: Indications came from public TCR beta signatures; they pointed to CMV infection and to a matching HLA type. General study results and limits: Cumulative public TCR beta family frequency identified CMV carriers with the relevant HLA.

This clonotype was seen ten or more times. The target antigen is unknown. The germline CDR1 and CDR2 sequences are MDHEN and SYDVKM. This CDR3 has 16 residues. The germline V and J ends were trimmed by 5 bases and 2 bases, with 16 bases remaining between them. One entry per CDR3 protein, called by TCRdb with MiXCR from the reads. The table has roughly 240,000 distinct CDR3 sequences, 5% to 8.5% seen once. Sequences were obtained from PBMCs. The receptor's source is a human donor in good health (CMV status not recorded). Some clones in this sample may be carry-over from other donors' samples. The chain couples TRBV28 to TRBJ1-3; D unresolved. DNA of the CDR3: TGTGCCAGCAGTCTATCGGCCCGGGAGGCTGGAAACACCATATATTTT. As protein: CASSLSAREAGNTIYF. Based on the CDR3 plus reference TRBV28 and TRBJ1-3, the full variable domain is DVKVTQSSRYLVKRTGEKVFLECVQDMDHENMFWYRQDPGLGLRLIYFSYDVKMKEKGDIPEGYSVSREKKERFSLILESASTNQTSMYLCASSLSAREAGNTIYFGEGSWLTVV.